The clone carrying this T cell receptor beta chain was seen ten or more times. Each CDR3 protein is one row after TCRdb ran MiXCR on the RT-PCR reads. Found here are under 850,000 distinct CDR3 sequences, roughly 20% of them singletons; the top ten hold approximately 11%. This sample was included in a study of response to subunit inactivated influenza vaccine. Trimming cost V 5 bases and J 6 bases; bases outside gene matches: 11. The germline gives CDR1 SSHAT, CDR2 FNYEAQ (reference sequence). The CDR3 loop spans 17 amino acids. Sequenced material: PBMCs from blood, taken around 5 days after vaccination. This rearrangement joins TRBV7-7 to TRBJ2-2; 11 nucleotides match TRBD2. The TCR was taken from a man between 50 and 59 years old who received an inactivated influenza vaccine. CDR3 sequence (DNA): TGTGCCAGCAGCGCCCGACTAGTAGCGGGAGGGCCCGGGGAGCTGTTTTTT. Protein sequence: CASSARLVAGGPGELFF.